Each of the 11 T cell receptor beta chains below was sequenced from the same sample in a study of cytomegalovirus exposure and HLA in healthy donors. Primers for the PCR totalled 60 Vbeta and 13 Jbeta. Assay used: immunoSEQ multiplex PCR; TCRdb lists only in-frame clones, some missing. This table has 120,000 to 150,000 clones, 64% appearing once. The sample comprised PBMCs. The receptors derive from a woman aged 25 to 39 in good health and CMV-seropositive.

The rearrangement links TRBV6-5 to TRBJ1-3, with 7 bases that match TRBD1. Germline values: CDR1 MNHEY, CDR2 SVGAGI. Losses at the gene ends were 5 bases for V and 4 bases for J; bases not matched to a gene: 2. The CDR3 is 13 residues long. CDR3 protein: CASSRTGGNTIYF. CDR3 sequence (DNA): TGTGCCAGCAGTCGGACAGGCGGAAACACCATATATTTT.

The rearrangement links TRBV15 to TRBJ1-1; no definite D call. V gave up 0 bases and J gave up 5 bases, with 13 bases separating them. The germline CDR1 and CDR2 sequences are LNHNV and YYDKDF (reference sequence). This CDR3 comprises 15 residues. The CDR3 region is CATSRDIGVATEAFF. The CDR3 DNA is TGTGCCACCAGCAGAGATATCGGGGTGGCGACTGAAGCTTTCTTT. The full variable domain, rest sourced from reference TRBV15 and TRBJ1-1, is DAMVIQNPRYQVTQFGKPVTLSCSQTLNHNVMYWYQQKSSQAPKLLFHYYDKDFNNEADTPDNFQSRRPNTSFCFLDIRSPGLGDTAMYLCATSRDIGVATEAFFGQGTRLTVV.

In regard to this clone: One junction end does not reproduce the germline sequence, and a read error may be involved. This sequence joins TRBV6-5 and TRBJ2-2; tentatively, D is TRBD2 (6 bases). Germline V lookup: CDR1 MNHEY, CDR2 SVGAGI. The CDR3 contains 15 residues. The CDR3 bases are TGTGCCAGCAGTTACGGAGGGACGAACACCGGGGAGCTGCTTTTT. Encoded protein: CASSYGGTNTGELLF.

This clone was observed a handful of times. This chain uses TRBV5-1 with TRBJ2-3, with a weak D call TRBD1 (5 bases). CDR3 length equals 15 residues. Germline-derived CDR1 and CDR2 are SGHRS and YFSETQ. V was clipped by 3 bases and J by 2 bases, with 13 bases between them. The chain's CDR3 is CASSWIRGDTDTQYF. In DNA, the CDR3 is TGCGCCAGCAGCTGGATAAGGGGCGACACAGATACGCAGTATTTT.

This rearrangement joins TRBV7-9 to TRBJ1-2, with 7 bases matching TRBD1. V gave up 2 bases and J gave up 5 bases; unmatched junction bases: 5. In germline, CDR1 is SEHNR, CDR2 FQNEAQ (reference sequence). CDR3 size: 14 residues. In DNA, the CDR3 is TGTGCCAGCAGCTTATCGCGGGGACAGTATGGCTACACCTTC. Its protein product is CASSLSRGQYGYTF.

The chain carries TRBV7-9 and TRBJ2-6; D ambiguous. The ends were cut back, 0 bases at V and 0 bases at J, with 6 bases in the middle. Germline V lookup: CDR1 SEHNR, CDR2 FQNEAQ (reference sequence). This CDR3 contains 16 residues. CDR3 sequence: CASSLAPDSGANVLTF. CDR3 DNA: TGTGCCAGCAGCTTAGCCCCAGACTCTGGGGCCAACGTCCTGACTTTC.

This chain uses TRBV29-1 with TRBJ1-6, with D maybe TRBD1 (6 bases). Looked up from germline, CDR1 is SQVTM and CDR2 is ANQGSEA. V lost 0 bases, J lost 7 bases, and 13 bases lay in between. The CDR3 sequence is 15 residues long. In DNA, the CDR3 is TGCAGCGTTGAAGATCTGAGAGACAGGAATTCACCCCTCCACTTT. The encoded protein is CSVEDLRDRNSPLHF.

CDR3 amino acids: CAWSVGGNLSPLHF. The DNA for the CDR3 is TGTGCCTGGAGTGTTGGGGGGAATTTATCACCCCTCCACTTT. This chain links TRBV30 with TRBJ1-6; D might be TRBD1 (5 bases). Germline assignment: CDR1 GTSNPN and CDR2 SVGIG (reference sequence). The CDR3 consists of 14 residues. Trimming left V 0 bases short and J 10 bases short, with 13 bases between.

This rearrangement joins TRBV6-6 to TRBJ1-2, with 9 bases lining up with TRBD1. The CDR3 sequence is 15 residues long. The junction had 1 base not matched to a gene; V was cut back by 0 bases and J by 2 bases. In germline, CDR1 is MNHNY, CDR2 SVGAGI (reference sequence). DNA for the CDR3: TGTGCCAGCAGTTACTCGACAGGGGGAAACTATGGCTACACCTTC. Translating it yields CASSYSTGGNYGYTF.

V gene TRBV25-1 combines with J gene TRBJ2-5, with a tentative D call TRBD1 (5 bases). The germline V gene has CDR1 MGHDK and CDR2 SYGVNS. This CDR3 spans 12 amino acids. Trimming took 8 bases from V and 8 from J, leaving 15 bases between them. For the CDR3, the DNA is TGTGCCAGCCGGAACGAAGACAGTACCCAGTACTTC. Amino acid sequence: CASRNEDSTQYF. The variable domain in full, with the rest retrieved from reference TRBV25-1 and TRBJ2-5, is EADIYQTPRYLVIGTGKKITLECSQTMGHDKMYWYQQDPGMELHLIHYSYGVNSTEKGDLSSESTVSRIRTEHFPLTLESARPSHTSQYLCASRNEDSTQYFGPGTRLLVL.

The chain carries TRBV9 and TRBJ2-1; TRBD2 aligns across 10 bases. The ends lost 0 bases at V and 8 bases at J; junction bases unmatched: 8. The CDR3 spans 16 residues. Germline V gene data show CDR1 as SGDLS and CDR2 as YYNGEE. CDR3 loop: CASSVASSGRLDEQFF. The DNA of the CDR3 is TGTGCCAGCAGCGTAGCTAGTAGCGGGAGGTTGGATGAGCAGTTCTTC.